These 2 T cell receptor beta chains came from one sample sequenced in a study of cytomegalovirus exposure and HLA in healthy donors. Use of 60 Vbeta and 13 Jbeta primers characterized the PCR. Sequencing used immunoSEQ multiplex PCR; TCRdb keeps in-frame clones, though not all of them. The table lists approximately 120,000 clones, around 73% of them singletons. The sequenced sample consisted of PBMCs. The receptor source for this set is a man aged 50-60 years in good health and CMV-seronegative.

The chain has TRBV2 and TRBJ2-1; possibly TRBD2 for D (7 bases). V was shortened by 4 bases and J by 3 bases, with 13 bases between the two germline ends. From germline, CDR1 is SNHLY and CDR2 FYNNEI. CDR3 length: 15 amino acids. CDR3 residues: CASSVGGGSYNEQFF. CDR3 sequence (DNA): TGTGCCAGCAGTGTGGGGGGCGGGAGCTACAATGAGCAGTTCTTC.

DNA of the CDR3: TGTGCCAGCTCACCTCCTGGGGGGGGCGATACGCAGTATTTT. Protein sequence: CASSPPGGGDTQYF. The genes are TRBV18 and TRBJ2-3; tentative D call: TRBD2 (7 bases). The CDR3 length is 14 residues. Germline CDR1 KGHSH, CDR2 LQKENI. Trimming pared 3 bases from V and 6 bases from J, leaving 13 bases between. Full variable domain (missing parts from reference TRBV18 and TRBJ2-3): NAGVMQNPRHLVRRRGQEARLRCSPMKGHSHVYWYRQLPEEGLKFMVYLQKENIIDESGMPKERFSAEFPKEGPSILRIQQVVRGDSAAYFCASSPPGGGDTQYFGPGTRLTVL.